This TCR beta chain was identified during a study of Ad26.COV2.S vaccination and SARS-CoV-2 variants. Study overall: Into the muscle, Ad26.COV2.S was dosed once or twice, 56 days apart.

This clone was found a few times. Trimming cost V 6 bases and J 5 bases, with 16 bases left between them. The CDR3 is 14 residues long. Germline CDR1 is LGHNA and CDR2 is YSLEER. Repertoires were generated with immunoSEQ multiplex PCR, while TCRdb's copy carries only in-frame clones and drops some. Here the sample spans about 430,000 clones, approximately 90% being singletons. The treatment was: over 15 received Ad26.COV2.S at low or high dose, single or two shots; several received placebo; per-sample allocation not given. At day 63 after the first vaccine or placebo injection, samples were drawn. What was given as vaccine was an Ad26 vector encoding Wuhan-strain SARS-CoV-2 spike.

The sample in question was peripheral blood, obtained in a trial of Ad26.COV2.S vaccine versus placebo. The origin of this receptor is a person between 18 and 65 years old who received the Ad26.COV2.S COVID-19 vaccine or a placebo. The chain is built from TRBV4-3 and TRBJ1-2; unclear D gene. The CDR3 coding sequence is TGCGCCAGCAGTAAGGGCAGAAGCCCATATGGCTACACCTTC. Protein: CASSKGRSPYGYTF.